Below are 9 T cell receptor beta chains sequenced from a single sample in a study of cytomegalovirus exposure and HLA in healthy donors. 13 Jbeta primers and 60 Vbeta primers were used for the PCR. The assay was immunoSEQ multiplex PCR, and TCRdb's table has in-frame clones only and misses some. Among 150,000 to 200,000 clones listed, 87% were seen once. Source material: PBMCs. These receptors were obtained from a girl less than two years old in good health and CMV-seronegative.

The chain combines TRBV6-6 with TRBJ2-7; TRBD2 matches 14 bases. Per the germline V gene, CDR1 is MNHNY and CDR2 is SVGAGI (reference sequence). The CDR3 length is 15 residues. With 8 bases clipped from V and 4 bases from J, the junction kept 7 bases outside the gene matches. The CDR3 nucleotides read TGTGCCAGCCGTCGGACTAGCGGGGGGACTTACGAGCAGTACTTC. Protein sequence: CASRRTSGGTYEQYF.

The chain links TRBV4-2 to TRBJ2-2; 7 positions match TRBD2. V lost 0 bases, J lost 1 base, and 8 bases stayed unmatched. CDR1 is LGHNA, CDR2 YNFKEQ, per germline. This CDR3 has 18 residues. The CDR3 sequence is CASSQDIRSGMNTGELFF. DNA for the CDR3: TGTGCCAGCAGCCAAGATATTCGGAGCGGGATGAACACCGGGGAGCTGTTTTTT.

This clone has only one observation. The chain carries TRBV4-1 and TRBJ2-7, with a weak D call TRBD1 (6 bases). The CDR3 has 15 residues. Trimming removed 0 bases at V and 1 base at J, with 10 bases between. Germline CDR1 and CDR2: MGHRA and YSYEKL. Written as DNA, the CDR3 is TGCGCCAGCAGCCAAGAACTCGACAGGTCCTACGAGCAGTACTTC. Translated: CASSQELDRSYEQYF.

This clone was observed a handful of times. The V call is TRBV27, the J call TRBJ1-4, with a weak D call TRBD1 (6 bases). The V and J ends lost 2 bases and 0 bases respectively, with 7 bases between them. The V gene's germline CDR1 is MNHEY and CDR2 SMNVEV (reference sequence). The CDR3 sequence is 15 residues long. The CDR3 is CASSLAGATNEKLFF. The CDR3 DNA reads TGTGCCAGCAGTTTAGCAGGGGCAACTAATGAAAAACTGTTTTTT. Using reference TRBV27 and TRBJ1-4 for the parts outside the CDR3, the full variable domain is EAQVTQNPRYLITVTGKKLTVTCSQNMNHEYMSWYRQDPGLGLRQIYYSMNVEVTDKGDVPEGYKVSRKEKRNFPLILESPSPNQTSLYFCASSLAGATNEKLFFGSGTQLSVL.

The rearrangement uses TRBV29-1 and TRBJ2-3; possible D gene TRBD2, 6 bases. The CDR3 is made up of 13 amino acids. The germline gives CDR1 SQVTM, CDR2 ANQGSEA. V shed 4 bases and J shed 1 base, with 9 bases lying between them. The CDR3 coding sequence is TGCAGCGTTGGGTGGGAGGGCACAGATACGCAGTATTTT. Protein sequence: CSVGWEGTDTQYF.

The DNA of the CDR3 is TGTGCCACCAGCAGACGTACCGGGGAGCTGTTTTTT. Translation gives CATSRRTGELFF. The chain carries TRBV15 and TRBJ2-2; D unresolved. Trimming took 2 bases from V and 5 from J, leaving 3 bases between them. The CDR3 covers 12 residues. Germline CDR1 and CDR2: LNHNV and YYDKDF (reference sequence).

The J gene is TRBJ1-3, the V gene TRBV7-6; D remains unclear. CDR1 and CDR2 from the germline V gene are SGHVS and FNYEAQ. This CDR3 is built from 14 residues. V was clipped by 0 bases and J by 6 bases, with 9 bases between them. The CDR3 spells CASSLAGIQNTIYF. CDR3 DNA sequence: TGTGCCAGCAGCTTAGCCGGGATTCAAAACACCATATATTTT.

This chain links TRBV7-9 with TRBJ1-2; the D is unclear. The V gene's germline CDR1 is SEHNR and CDR2 FQNEAQ (reference sequence). This CDR3 spans 12 amino acids. V shed 1 base and J shed 7 bases, with 7 bases lying between them. Here the CDR3 reads CASSLDLVGYTF. The DNA of the CDR3 is TGTGCCAGCAGCTTAGATCTTGTTGGCTACACCTTC.

The chain couples TRBV5-1 to TRBJ2-3, with 8 bases identical to TRBD2. In germline, CDR1 is SGHRS, CDR2 YFSETQ. CDR3 length: 14 amino acids. With 2 bases clipped from V and 9 bases from J, the junction kept 8 bases outside the gene matches. The CDR3 nucleotides read TGCGCCAGCAGCTTTATAGAGCGGGAGCACACGCAGTATTTT. Protein sequence: CASSFIEREHTQYF.